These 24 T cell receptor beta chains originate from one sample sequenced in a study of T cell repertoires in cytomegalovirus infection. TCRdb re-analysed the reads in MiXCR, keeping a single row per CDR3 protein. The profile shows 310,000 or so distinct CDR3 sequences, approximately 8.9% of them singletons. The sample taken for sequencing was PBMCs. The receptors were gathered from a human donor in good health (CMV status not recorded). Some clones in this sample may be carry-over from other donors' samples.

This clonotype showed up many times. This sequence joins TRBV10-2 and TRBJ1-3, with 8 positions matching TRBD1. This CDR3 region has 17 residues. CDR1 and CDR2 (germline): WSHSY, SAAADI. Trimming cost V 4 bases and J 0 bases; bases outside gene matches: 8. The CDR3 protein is CASSGRSQGDSGNTIYF. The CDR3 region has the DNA TGCGCCAGCAGTGGGAGATCACAGGGGGACTCTGGAAACACCATATATTTT.

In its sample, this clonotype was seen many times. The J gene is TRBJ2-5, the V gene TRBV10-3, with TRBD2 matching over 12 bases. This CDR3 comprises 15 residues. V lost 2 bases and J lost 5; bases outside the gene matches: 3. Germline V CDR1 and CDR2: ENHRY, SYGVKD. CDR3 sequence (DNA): TGTGCCATCAGTGAGAGACTAGCGGGGGACGAGACCCAGTACTTC. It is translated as CAISERLAGDETQYF.

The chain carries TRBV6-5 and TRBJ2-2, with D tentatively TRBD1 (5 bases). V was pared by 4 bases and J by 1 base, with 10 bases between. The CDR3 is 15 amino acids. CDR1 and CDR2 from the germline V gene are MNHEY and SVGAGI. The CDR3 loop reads CASSLQVLNTGELFF. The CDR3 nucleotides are TGTGCCAGCAGTTTACAGGTCCTGAACACCGGGGAGCTGTTTTTT.

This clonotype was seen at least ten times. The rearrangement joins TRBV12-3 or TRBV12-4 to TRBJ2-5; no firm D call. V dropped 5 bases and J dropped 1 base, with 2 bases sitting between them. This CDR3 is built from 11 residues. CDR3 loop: CASSIQETQYF. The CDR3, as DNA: TGTGCCAGCAGTATCCAAGAGACCCAGTACTTC.

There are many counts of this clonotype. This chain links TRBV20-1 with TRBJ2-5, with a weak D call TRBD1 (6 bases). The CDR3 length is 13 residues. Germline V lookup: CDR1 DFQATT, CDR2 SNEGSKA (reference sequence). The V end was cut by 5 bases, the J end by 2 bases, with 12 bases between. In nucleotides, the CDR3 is TGCAGTGCTCTACGGACAGCTCAAGAGACCCAGTACTTC. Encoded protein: CSALRTAQETQYF.

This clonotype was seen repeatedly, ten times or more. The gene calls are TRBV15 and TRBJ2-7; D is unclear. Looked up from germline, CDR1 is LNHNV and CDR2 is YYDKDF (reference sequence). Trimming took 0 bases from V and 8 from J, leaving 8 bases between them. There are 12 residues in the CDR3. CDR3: CATSRDYDQQYV. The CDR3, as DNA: TGTGCCACCAGCAGAGATTACGATCAGCAGTACGTC.

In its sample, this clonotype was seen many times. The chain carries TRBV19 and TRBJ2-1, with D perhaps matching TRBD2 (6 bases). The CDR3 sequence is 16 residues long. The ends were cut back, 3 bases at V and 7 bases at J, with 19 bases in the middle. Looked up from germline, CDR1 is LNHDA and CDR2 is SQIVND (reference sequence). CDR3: CASSIPLRTTLNEQFF. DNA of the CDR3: TGTGCCAGTAGTATCCCCCTCAGGACTACCCTGAATGAGCAGTTCTTC.

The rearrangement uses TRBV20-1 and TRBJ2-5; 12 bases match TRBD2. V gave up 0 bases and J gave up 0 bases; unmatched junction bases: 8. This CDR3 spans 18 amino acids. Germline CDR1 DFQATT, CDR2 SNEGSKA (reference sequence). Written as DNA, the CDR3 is TGCAGTGCTAGAGATGACCGGACTAGCGGGGTCAACCAAGAGACCCAGTACTTC. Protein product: CSARDDRTSGVNQETQYF.

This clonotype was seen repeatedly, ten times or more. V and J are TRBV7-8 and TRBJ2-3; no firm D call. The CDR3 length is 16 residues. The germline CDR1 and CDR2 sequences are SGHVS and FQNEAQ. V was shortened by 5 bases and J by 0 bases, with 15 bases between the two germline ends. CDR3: CASSRRGRISTDTQYF. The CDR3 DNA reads TGTGCCAGCAGCCGGCGTGGACGCATAAGCACAGATACGCAGTATTTT.

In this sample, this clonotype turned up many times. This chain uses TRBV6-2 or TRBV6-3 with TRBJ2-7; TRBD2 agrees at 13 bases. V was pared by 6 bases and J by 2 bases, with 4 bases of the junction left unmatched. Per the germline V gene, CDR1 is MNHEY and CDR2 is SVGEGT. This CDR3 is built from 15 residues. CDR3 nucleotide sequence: TGTGCCAGCAGCCCCGGGACTAGCGGGACCTACGAGCAGTACGTC. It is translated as CASSPGTSGTYEQYV.

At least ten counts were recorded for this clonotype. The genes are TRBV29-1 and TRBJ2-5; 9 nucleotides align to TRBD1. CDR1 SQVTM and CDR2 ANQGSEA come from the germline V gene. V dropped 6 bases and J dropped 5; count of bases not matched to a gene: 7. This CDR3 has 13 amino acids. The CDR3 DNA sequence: TGCAGCGTCACCGGGACAGGGAGGGAGACCCAGTACTTC. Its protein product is CSVTGTGRETQYF. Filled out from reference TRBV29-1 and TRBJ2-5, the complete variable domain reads SAVISQKPSRDICQRGTSLTIQCQVDSQVTMMFWYRQQPGQSLTLIATANQGSEATYESGFVIDKFPISRPNLTFSTLTVSNMSPEDSSIYLCSVTGTGRETQYFGPGTRLLVL.

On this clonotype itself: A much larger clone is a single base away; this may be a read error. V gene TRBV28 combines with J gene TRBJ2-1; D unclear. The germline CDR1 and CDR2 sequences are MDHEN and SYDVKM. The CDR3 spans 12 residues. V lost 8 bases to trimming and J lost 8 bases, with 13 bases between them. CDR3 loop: CASFERHYEQFF. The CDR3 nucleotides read TGTGCCAGCTTCGAAAGGCACTATGAGCAGTTCTTC.

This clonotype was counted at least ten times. The CDR3 sequence: CASSSRSSGGLDTQYF. The DNA for the CDR3 is TGTGCCAGCAGCTCCCGTAGTAGCGGGGGCCTAGATACGCAGTATTTT. The V and J genes are TRBV11-3 and TRBJ2-3; TRBD2 aligns across 9 bases. Germline-derived CDR1 and CDR2 are SGHNT and YENEEA. The CDR3 loop spans 16 amino acids. V gave up 4 bases and J gave up 5 bases; unmatched junction bases: 10.

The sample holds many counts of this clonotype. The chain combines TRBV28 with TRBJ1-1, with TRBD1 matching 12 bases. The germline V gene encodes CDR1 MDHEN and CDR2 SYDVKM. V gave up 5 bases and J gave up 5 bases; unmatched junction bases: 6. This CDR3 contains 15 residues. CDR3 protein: CASSAGTGGRTEAFF. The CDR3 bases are TGTGCCAGCAGTGCCGGGACAGGGGGCAGGACTGAAGCTTTCTTT.

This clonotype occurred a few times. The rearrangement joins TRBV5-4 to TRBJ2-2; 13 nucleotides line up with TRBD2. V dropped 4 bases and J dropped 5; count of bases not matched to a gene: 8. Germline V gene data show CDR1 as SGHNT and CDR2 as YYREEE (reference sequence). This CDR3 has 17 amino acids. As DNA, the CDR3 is TGTGCCAGCAGCCCGGGACTAGCGGGGAGTTTGACCGGGGAGCTGTTTTTT. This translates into CASSPGLAGSLTGELFF.

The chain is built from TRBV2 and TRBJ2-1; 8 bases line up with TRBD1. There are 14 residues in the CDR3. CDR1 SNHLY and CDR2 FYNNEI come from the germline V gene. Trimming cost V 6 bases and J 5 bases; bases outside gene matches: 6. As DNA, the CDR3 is TGTGCCAGCAGGGGACAGGTGGATAACAATGAGCAGTTCTTC. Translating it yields CASRGQVDNNEQFF.

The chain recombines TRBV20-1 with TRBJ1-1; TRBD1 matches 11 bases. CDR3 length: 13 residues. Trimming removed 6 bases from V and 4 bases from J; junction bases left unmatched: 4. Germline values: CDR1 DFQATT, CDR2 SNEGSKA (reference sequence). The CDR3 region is CSAAGTGGTEAFF. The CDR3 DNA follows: TGCAGTGCCGCCGGGACAGGGGGCACTGAAGCTTTCTTT.

The CDR3 region is CSAETLAGGTYEQYF. CDR3 DNA sequence: TGCAGTGCTGAGACTCTAGCGGGGGGCACCTACGAGCAGTACTTC. The V call is TRBV20-1, the J call TRBJ2-7, with 11 bases fitting TRBD2. Germline assignment: CDR1 DFQATT and CDR2 SNEGSKA (reference sequence). The CDR3 is made up of 15 amino acids. Unmatched junction bases numbered 8, after V lost 5 bases and J lost 2 bases.

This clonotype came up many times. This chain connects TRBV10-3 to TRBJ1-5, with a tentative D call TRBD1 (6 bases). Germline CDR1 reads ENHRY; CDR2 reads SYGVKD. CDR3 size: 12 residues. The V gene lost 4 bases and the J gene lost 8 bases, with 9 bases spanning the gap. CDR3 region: CAISGDTEPQHF. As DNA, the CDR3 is TGTGCCATCAGTGGGGACACGGAGCCCCAGCATTTT.

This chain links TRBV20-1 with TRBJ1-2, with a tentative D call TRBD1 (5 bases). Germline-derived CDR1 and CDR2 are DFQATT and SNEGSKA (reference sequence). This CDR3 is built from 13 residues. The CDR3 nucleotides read TGCGGGGGGGGAGCGGGAATTTTGGGTGGCTACACCTTC. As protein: CGGGAGILGGYTF.

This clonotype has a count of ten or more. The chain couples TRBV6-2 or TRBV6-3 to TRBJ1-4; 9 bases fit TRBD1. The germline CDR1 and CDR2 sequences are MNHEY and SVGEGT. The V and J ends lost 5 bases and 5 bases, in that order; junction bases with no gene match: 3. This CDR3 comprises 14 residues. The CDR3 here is CASSRQGENEKLFF. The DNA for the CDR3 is TGTGCCAGCAGTCGACAGGGGGAGAATGAAAAACTGTTTTTT.

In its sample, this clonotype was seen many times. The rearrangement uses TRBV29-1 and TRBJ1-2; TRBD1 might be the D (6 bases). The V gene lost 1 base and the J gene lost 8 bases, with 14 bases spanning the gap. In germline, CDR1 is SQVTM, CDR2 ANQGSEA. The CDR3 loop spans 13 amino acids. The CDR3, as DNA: TGCAGCGTTGAAGTGGGGGGGGCTCTGGGCTACACCTTC. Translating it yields CSVEVGGALGYTF. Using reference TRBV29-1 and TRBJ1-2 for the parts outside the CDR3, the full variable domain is SAVISQKPSRDICQRGTSLTIQCQVDSQVTMMFWYRQQPGQSLTLIATANQGSEATYESGFVIDKFPISRPNLTFSTLTVSNMSPEDSSIYLCSVEVGGALGYTFGSGTRLTVV.

The CDR3: CSAESPLIYEQYV. In DNA, the CDR3 is TGCAGTGCCGAAAGCCCCTTAATTTACGAGCAGTACGTC. The chain is built from TRBV20-1 and TRBJ2-7, with no clear D. Germline CDR1 is DFQATT and CDR2 is SNEGSKA (reference sequence). V gave up 6 bases and J gave up 4 bases, with 16 bases separating them. This CDR3 comprises 13 residues.

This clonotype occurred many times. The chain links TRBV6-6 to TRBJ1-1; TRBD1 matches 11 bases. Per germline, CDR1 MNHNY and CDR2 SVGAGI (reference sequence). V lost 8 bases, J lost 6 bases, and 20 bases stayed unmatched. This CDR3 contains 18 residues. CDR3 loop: CASSQFSLGQGGVPEAFF. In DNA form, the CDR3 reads TGTGCCAGCTCCCAATTCAGTCTGGGACAGGGGGGAGTTCCTGAAGCTTTCTTT.